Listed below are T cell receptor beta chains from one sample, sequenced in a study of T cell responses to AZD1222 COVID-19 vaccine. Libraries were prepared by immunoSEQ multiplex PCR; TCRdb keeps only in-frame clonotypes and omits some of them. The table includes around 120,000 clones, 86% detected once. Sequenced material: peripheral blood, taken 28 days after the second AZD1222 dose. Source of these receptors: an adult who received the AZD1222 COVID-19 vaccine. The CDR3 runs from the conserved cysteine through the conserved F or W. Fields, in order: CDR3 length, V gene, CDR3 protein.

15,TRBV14,CASSQLAGVSREQYF
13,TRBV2,CASIAQGLYGYTF
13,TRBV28,CASKELRVPEAFF
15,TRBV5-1,CASARDLGSYNEQFF
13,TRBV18,CASATQRVGTQYF
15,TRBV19,CASSIGQHLNYGYTF
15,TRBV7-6,CASSPRTGALGGYTF
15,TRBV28,CASSPDTGTRETQYF
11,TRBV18,CASSPGYEQYF
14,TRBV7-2,CASSFARTDEKLFF
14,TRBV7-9,CASSLAGPNQPQHF
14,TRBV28,CASSFWGDNQPQHF
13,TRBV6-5,CASTPNSGNTIYF
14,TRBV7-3,CASSPTGEVYEQYF
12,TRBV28,CASSSRAYEQYF
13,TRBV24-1,CATSVDSAGGYTF
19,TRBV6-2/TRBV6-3,CASSYFTGTGGESNQPQHF
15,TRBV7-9,CASSSGLAGIGELFF
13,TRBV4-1,CASSQEWSYEQYF
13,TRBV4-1,CASSQGATGGQYF
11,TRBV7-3,CASSEANEQFF
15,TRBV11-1,CASSPRQGPPYEQYF
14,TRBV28,CASSFDRGADTQYF
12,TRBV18,CASFWRVEKLFF
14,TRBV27,CASTKGQNYNEQFF
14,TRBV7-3,CASSLVGGSSGYTF
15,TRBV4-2,CASSQGQGTGNTIYF
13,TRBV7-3,CASSLSHTGELFF
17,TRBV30,CAWSVLYVAEMNTEAFF
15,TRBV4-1,CASSQVETGGEKLFF
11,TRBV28,CASSKFNEQFF
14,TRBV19,CASTMDPWADTQYF
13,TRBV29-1,CSVGQVGDNEQFF
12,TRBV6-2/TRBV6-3,CASSKDRVEAFF
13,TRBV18,CASSTGRVTEAFF
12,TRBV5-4,CASSLGGGELFF
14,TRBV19,CASSPRTGLNEQYF